Reported below is one T cell receptor (beta chain). The CDR3 runs to 19 residues. The J segment lost 1 base and the V segment lost 4 bases, leaving 8 bases of the junction unmatched. Germline assignment: CDR1 KGHSH and CDR2 LQKENI. The record originates from a study of blood T cell repertoires in COVID-19. Study as a whole: The United States, Italy and Spain provided the acute and convalescent COVID-19 samples. The cDNA or gDNA used as material had been derived from T cells, B-cell-depleted T cells, or PBMCs.

Authors' methods: Amplification with reference gene primers provided the estimates of nucleated cell counts. Generated by immunoSEQ multiplex PCR, the TCRdb table keeps only in-frame clones and is missing some. V, J and clone size were drawn from that table, and D and trimming were deduced from the DNA. This table has over 60,000 clones, more than 80% appearing once. Sequencing was performed on peripheral blood. The receptor's source is a human donor in a cohort sampled during active COVID-19. The chain combines TRBV18 with TRBJ2-2; 14 positions agree with TRBD2. The CDR3 bases are TGTGCCAGCTCACGGACTAGCGGGAGGCAATACGAGAACACCGGGGAGCTGTTTTTT. It translates to CASSRTSGRQYENTGELFF.